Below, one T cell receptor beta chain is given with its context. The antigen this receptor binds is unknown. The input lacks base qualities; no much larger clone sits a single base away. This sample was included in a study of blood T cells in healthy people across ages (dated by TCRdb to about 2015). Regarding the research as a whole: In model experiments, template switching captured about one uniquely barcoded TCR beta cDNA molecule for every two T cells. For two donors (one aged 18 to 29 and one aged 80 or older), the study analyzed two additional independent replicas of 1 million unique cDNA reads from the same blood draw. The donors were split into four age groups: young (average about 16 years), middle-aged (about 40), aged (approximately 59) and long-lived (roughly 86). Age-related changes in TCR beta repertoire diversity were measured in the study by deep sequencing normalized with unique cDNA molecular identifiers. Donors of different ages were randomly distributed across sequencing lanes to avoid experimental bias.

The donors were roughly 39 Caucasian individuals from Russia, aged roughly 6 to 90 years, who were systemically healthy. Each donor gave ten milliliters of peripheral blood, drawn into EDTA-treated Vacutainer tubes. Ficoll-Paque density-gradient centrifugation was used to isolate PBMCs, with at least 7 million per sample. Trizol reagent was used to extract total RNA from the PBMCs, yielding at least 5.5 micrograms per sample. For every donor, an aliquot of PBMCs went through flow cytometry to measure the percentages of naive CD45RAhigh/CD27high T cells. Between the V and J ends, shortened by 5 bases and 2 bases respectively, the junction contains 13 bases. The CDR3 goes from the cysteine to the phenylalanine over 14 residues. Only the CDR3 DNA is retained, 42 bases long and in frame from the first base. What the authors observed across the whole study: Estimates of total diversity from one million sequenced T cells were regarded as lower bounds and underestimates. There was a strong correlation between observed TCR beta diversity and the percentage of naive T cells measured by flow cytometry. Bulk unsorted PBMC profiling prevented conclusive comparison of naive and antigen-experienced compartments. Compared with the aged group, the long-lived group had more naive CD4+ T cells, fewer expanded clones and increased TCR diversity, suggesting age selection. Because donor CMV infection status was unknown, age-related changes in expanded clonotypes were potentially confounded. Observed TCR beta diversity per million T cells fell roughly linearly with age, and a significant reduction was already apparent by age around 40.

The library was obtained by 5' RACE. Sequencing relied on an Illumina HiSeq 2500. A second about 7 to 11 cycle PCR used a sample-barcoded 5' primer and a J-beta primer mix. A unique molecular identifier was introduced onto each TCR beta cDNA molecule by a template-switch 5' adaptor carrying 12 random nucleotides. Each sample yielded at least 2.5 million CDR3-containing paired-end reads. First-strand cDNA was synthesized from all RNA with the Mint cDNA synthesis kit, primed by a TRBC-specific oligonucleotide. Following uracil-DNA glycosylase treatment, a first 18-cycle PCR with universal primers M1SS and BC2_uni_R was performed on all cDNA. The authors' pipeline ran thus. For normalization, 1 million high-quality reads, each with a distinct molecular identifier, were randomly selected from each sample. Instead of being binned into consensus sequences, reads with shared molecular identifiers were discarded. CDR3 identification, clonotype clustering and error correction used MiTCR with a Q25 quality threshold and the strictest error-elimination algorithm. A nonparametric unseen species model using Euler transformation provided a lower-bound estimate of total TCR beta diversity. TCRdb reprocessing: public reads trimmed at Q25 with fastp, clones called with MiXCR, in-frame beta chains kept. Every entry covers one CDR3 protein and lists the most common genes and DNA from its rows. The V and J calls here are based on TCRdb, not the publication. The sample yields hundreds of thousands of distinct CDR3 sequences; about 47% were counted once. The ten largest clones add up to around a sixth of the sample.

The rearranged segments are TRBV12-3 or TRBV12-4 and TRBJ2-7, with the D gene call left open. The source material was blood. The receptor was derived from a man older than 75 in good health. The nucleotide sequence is TGTGCCAGCAGTGTCGGCCGTTCCCCCTACGAGCAGTACTTC. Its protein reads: CASSVGRSPYEQYF.